This T cell receptor beta chain was obtained from a study of tumor-infiltrating lymphocytes in primary liver carcinoma. Regarding the study as a whole: Detection in all five tumor regions applied to only about 7-25% of top clones. Whereas tumor region pairs overlapped more, tumor-adjacent and tumor-blood pairs overlapped less.

A remark on this clonotype: The target antigen is unknown. One end of the junction varies from germline; a read error may be responsible.

Unsorted bulk tissue of roughly 18-32 mg yielded co-extracted RNA and DNA. Every tumor sample had over 85% viable tumor cells. With a constant-region primer, TCR beta cDNA was made from about 0.55 ug of total RNA. Investigators got TCR beta libraries out of three nested multiplex PCR rounds, done with slightly modified ARM-PCR. Running around 10 cycles apiece, the first two PCR rounds relied on TRBV1-TRBV30 forward primers together with a C-beta reverse primer. TCRdb reprocessed the multiplex PCR reads via MiXCR and lists one record per CDR3 protein. The repertoire holds approximately 76,000 distinct CDR3 sequences, with over 70% as singletons. The CDR3 consists of 16 residues. Germline V gene lookup returns CDR1 SGHNT and CDR2 YENEEA.

The chain links TRBV11-3 to TRBJ2-5; 9 bases are a match to TRBD2. The TCR comes from an older woman with primary liver carcinoma and hepatitis B virus infection. The sample taken for sequencing was liver tumor tissue from sampling region 4. The subset is: tumor region T4, right-lateral pole. In DNA, the CDR3 is TGTGCCAGCAGGCCGGGACTAGCAGGAGGAATCGAGACCCAGTACTTT. As protein: CASRPGLAGGIETQYF.